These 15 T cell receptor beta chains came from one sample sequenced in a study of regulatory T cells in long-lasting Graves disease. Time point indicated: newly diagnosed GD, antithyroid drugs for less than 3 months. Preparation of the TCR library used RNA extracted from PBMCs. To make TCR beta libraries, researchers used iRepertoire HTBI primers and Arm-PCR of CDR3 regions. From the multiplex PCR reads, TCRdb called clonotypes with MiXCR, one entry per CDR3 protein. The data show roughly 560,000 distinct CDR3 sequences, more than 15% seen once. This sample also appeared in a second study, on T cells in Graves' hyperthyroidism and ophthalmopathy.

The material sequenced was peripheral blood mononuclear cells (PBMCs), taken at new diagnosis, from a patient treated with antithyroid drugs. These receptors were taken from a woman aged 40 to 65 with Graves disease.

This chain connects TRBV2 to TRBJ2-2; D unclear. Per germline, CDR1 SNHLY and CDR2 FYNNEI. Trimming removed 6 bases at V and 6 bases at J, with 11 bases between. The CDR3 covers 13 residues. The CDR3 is CASSPNTAGELFF. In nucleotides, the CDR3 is TGTGCCAGCAGCCCGAATACGGCCGGGGAGCTGTTTTTT. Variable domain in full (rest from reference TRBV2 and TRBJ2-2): EPEVTQTPSHQVTQMGQEVILRCVPISNHLYFYWYRQILGQKVEFLVSFYNNEISEKSEIFDDQFSVERPDGSNFTLKIRSTKLEDSAMYFCASSPNTAGELFFGEGSRLTVL.

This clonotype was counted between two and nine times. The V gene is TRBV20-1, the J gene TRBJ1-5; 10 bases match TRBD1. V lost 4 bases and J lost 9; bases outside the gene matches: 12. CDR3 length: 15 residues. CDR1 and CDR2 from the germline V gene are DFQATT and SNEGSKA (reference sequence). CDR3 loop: CSATTGTGEVGPQHF. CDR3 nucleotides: TGCAGTGCTACCACAGGGACAGGGGAGGTCGGGCCCCAGCATTTT.

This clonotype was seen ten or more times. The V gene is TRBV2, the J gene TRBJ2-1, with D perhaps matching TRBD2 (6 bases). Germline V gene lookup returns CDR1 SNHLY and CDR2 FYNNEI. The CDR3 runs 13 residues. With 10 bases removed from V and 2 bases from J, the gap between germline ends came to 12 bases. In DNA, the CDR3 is TGTGCCACCCCCGGGGGACCCTACAATGAGCAGTTCTTC. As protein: CATPGGPYNEQFF. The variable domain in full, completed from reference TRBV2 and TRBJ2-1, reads EPEVTQTPSHQVTQMGQEVILRCVPISNHLYFYWYRQILGQKVEFLVSFYNNEISEKSEIFDDQFSVERPDGSNFTLKIRSTKLEDSAMYFCATPGGPYNEQFFGPGTRLTVL.

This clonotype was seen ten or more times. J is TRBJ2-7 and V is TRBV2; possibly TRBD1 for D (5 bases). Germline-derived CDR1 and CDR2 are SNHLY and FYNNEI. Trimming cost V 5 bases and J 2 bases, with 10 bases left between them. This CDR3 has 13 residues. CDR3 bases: TGTGCCAGCAGTCAGGACACGGCCTACGAGCAGTACTTC. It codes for CASSQDTAYEQYF. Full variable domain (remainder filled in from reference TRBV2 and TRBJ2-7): EPEVTQTPSHQVTQMGQEVILRCVPISNHLYFYWYRQILGQKVEFLVSFYNNEISEKSEIFDDQFSVERPDGSNFTLKIRSTKLEDSAMYFCASSQDTAYEQYFGPGTRLTVT.

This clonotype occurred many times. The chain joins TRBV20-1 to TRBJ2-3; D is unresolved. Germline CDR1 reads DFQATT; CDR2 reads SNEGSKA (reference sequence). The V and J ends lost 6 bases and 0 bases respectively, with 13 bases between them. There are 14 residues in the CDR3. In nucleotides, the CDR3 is TGCAGTGCATCCGATGTCCCGAGCACAGATACGCAGTATTTT. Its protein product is CSASDVPSTDTQYF.

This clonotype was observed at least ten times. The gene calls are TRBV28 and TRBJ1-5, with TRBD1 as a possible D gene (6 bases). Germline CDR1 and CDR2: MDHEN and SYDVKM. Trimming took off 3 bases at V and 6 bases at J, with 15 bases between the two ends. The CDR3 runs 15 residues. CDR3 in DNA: TGTGCCAGCAGTTTCCCAGGGGTCCCCCCTCAGCCCCAGCATTTT. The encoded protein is CASSFPGVPPQPQHF.

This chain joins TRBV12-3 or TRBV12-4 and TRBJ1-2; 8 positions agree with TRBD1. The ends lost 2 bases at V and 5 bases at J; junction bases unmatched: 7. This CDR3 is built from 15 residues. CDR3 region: CASSLLQGAPYGYTF. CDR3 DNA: TGTGCCAGCAGTTTACTTCAGGGGGCGCCATATGGCTACACCTTC.

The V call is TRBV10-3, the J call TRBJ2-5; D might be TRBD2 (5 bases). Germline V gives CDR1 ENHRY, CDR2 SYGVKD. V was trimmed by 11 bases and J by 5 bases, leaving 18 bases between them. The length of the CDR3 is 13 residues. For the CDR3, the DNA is TGTGCCGCCTCCGAAACCCGCGGGGAGACCCAGTACTTC. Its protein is CAASETRGETQYF.

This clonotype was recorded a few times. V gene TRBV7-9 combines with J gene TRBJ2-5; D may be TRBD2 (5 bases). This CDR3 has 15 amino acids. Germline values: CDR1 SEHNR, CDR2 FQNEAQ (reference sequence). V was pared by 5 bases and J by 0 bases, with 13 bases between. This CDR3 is CASSIGVPYQETQYF. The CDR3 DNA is TGTGCCAGCAGCATCGGGGTCCCGTACCAAGAGACCCAGTACTTC.

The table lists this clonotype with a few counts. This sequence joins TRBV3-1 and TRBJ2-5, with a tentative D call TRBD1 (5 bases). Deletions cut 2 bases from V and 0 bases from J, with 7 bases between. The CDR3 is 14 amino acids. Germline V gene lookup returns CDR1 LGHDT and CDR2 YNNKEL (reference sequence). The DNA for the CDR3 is TGTGCCAGCAGCCAACCACAGGACCAAGAGACCCAGTACTTC. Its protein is CASSQPQDQETQYF.

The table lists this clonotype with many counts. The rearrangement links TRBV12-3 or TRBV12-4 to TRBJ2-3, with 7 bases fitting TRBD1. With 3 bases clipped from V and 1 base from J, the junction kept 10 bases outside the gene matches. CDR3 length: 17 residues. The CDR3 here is CASSFNNRGVGTDTQYF. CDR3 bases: TGTGCCAGCAGTTTTAACAACAGGGGAGTTGGCACAGATACGCAGTATTTT.

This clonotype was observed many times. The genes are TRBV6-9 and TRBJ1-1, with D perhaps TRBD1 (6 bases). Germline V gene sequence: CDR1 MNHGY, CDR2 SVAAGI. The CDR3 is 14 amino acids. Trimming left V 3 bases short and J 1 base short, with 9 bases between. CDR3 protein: CASSYPGANTEAFF. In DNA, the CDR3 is TGTGCCAGCAGTTACCCGGGGGCGAACACTGAAGCTTTCTTT.

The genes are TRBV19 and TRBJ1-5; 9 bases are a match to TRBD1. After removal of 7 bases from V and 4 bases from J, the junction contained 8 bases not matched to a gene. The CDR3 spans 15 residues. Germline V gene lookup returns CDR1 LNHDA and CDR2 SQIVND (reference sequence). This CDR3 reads CASMRTGAYNQPQHF. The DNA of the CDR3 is TGTGCCAGTATGCGGACAGGGGCGTATAATCAGCCCCAGCATTTT.

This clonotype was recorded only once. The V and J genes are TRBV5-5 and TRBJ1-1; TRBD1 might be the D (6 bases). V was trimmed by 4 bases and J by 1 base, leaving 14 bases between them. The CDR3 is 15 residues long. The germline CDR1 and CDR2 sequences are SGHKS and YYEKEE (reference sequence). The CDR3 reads CASSGGGRGNTEAFF. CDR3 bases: TGTGCCAGCAGCGGGGGGGGCCGTGGGAACACTGAAGCTTTCTTT.

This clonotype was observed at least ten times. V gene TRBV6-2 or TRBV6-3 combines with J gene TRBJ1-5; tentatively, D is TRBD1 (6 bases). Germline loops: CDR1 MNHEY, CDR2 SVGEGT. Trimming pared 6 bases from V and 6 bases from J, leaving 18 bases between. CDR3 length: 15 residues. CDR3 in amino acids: CASRAGTFRSQPQHF. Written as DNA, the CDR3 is TGTGCCAGCAGGGCCGGGACATTTCGAAGTCAGCCCCAGCATTTT.